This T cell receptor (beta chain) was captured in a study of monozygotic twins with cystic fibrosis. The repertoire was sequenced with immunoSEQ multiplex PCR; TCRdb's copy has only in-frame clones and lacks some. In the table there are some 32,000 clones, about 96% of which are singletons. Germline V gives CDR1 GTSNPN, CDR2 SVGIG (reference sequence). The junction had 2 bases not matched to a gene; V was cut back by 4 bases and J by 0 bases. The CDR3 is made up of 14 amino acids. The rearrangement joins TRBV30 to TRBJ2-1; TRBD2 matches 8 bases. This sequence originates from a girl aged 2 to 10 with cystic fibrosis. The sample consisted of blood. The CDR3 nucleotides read TGTGCCTGGACGAGCGGGAGCTCCTACAATGAGCAGTTCTTC. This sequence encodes CAWTSGSSYNEQFF.